Listed below are T cell receptor beta chains from one sample, sequenced in a study of cytomegalovirus exposure and HLA in healthy donors. Generated by immunoSEQ multiplex PCR, the TCRdb table keeps only in-frame clones and is missing some. The sample yields 150,000 to 200,000 clones, roughly 80% seen once. Sequenced: PBMCs. Every receptor here comes from a girl aged 2-10 years in good health and CMV-seropositive. The CDR3 runs from the conserved cysteine through the conserved F or W. D genes are given only for firm matches. A clone size is listed for some rows: how often the clone was seen (once, few, many), or a class if it is expanded.

TGTGCCAGCAGTTACTCGAGGGACAATGAGCAGTTCTTC CASSYSRDNEQFF 13 TRBJ2-1 TRBV6-5 - few
TGTGCCAGCAGCTTACCACCTACCTACGAGCAGTACTTC CASSLPPTYEQYF 13 TRBJ2-7 TRBV7-9 - -
TGTGCCAGCAGTTTCCTCTCTACGGGGGAGCAGTACTTC CASSFLSTGEQYF 13 TRBJ2-7 TRBV27 - -
TGTGCCAGCAGTGCGCCGGGACTAGTGGATACGCAGTATTTT CASSAPGLVDTQYF 14 TRBJ2-3 TRBV6-5 TRBD2 -
TGTGCCAGTAGAAGAGCGGGAGGGCCGGGTGAGCAGTTCTTC CASRRAGGPGEQFF 14 TRBJ2-1 TRBV19 TRBD2 -
TGTGCCAGCAGCTCCCCAGGAAGGGACAGGGGTAATGAGCAGTTCTTC CASSSPGRDRGNEQFF 16 TRBJ2-1 TRBV7-9 TRBD1 -
TGTGCCAGCAGCTCAACAGCTCAGGGTGGGAATCAGCCCCAGCATTTT CASSSTAQGGNQPQHF 16 TRBJ1-5 TRBV7-9 - few
TGTGCCAGCAGTCAACAGGCAACTAATGAAAAACTGTTTTTT CASSQQATNEKLFF 14 TRBJ1-4 TRBV6-6 - few
TGTGCCAGTAGTTTCGCGGTCTGGCCCCAGCATTTT CASSFAVWPQHF 12 TRBJ1-5 TRBV19 - -
TGTGCCAGTAGTTCCCTCGTCGCAGATACGCAGTATTTT CASSSLVADTQYF 13 TRBJ2-3 TRBV19 - -
TGTGCCAGCAGCGCGGACACATACAATGAGCAGTTCTTC CASSADTYNEQFF 13 TRBJ2-1 TRBV5-6 - -
TGCGCCAGCAGTCAATCTTTACTTCTTACCTACGAGCAGTACTTC CASSQSLLLTYEQYF 15 TRBJ2-7 TRBV23-1 - -
TGCAGCGTTGGGAGGGAGATCTATGGCTACACCTTC CSVGREIYGYTF 12 TRBJ1-2 TRBV29-1 - once
TGTGCCAGCAGCTCTCTTGGGGTAGCGGGAGTTGGGGGTGGAGAGACCCAGTACTTC CASSSLGVAGVGGGETQYF 19 TRBJ2-5 TRBV27 TRBD2 -
TGTGCCAGCAGTTACTCACGCCAGGGAAACATTCAGTACTTC CASSYSRQGNIQYF 14 TRBJ2-4 TRBV6-5 - -
TGCGCCAGCTCCCCGGGACTAGCGGGCTCCTACAATGAGCAGTTCTTC CASSPGLAGSYNEQFF 16 TRBJ2-1 TRBV5-1 TRBD2 -
TGTGCCAGCAGTTTAGGGGGCAGGGGCAATCAGCCCCAGCATTTT CASSLGGRGNQPQHF 15 TRBJ1-5 TRBV27 - -
TGTGCCAGCAGTCTAGCGGGTGCGGAAACCGGGGAGCTGTTTTTT CASSLAGAETGELFF 15 TRBJ2-2 TRBV28 TRBD2 -
TGCGCCAGCAGCTGGACAGGAGGTGGACAGCCCCAGCATTTT CASSWTGGGQPQHF 14 TRBJ1-5 TRBV5-1 TRBD1 -
TGTGCCAGCAGTCGGGGGGGCGGGAGCTTCAATGAGCAGTTCTTC CASSRGGGSFNEQFF 15 TRBJ2-1 TRBV28 TRBD2 once
TGTGCCAGCAGTTTAAGGCTAGCGGGGATTTACGAGCAGTACTTC CASSLRLAGIYEQYF 15 TRBJ2-7 TRBV27 TRBD2 -
TGCGCCAGCAGTCAATCCGACAGGGGGCCTTGTATTGACTATGGCTACACCTTC CASSQSDRGPCIDYGYTF 18 TRBJ1-2 TRBV23-1 TRBD1 -
TGTGCCAGCAGCCCAGGGTACTCCTACGAGCAGTACTTC CASSPGYSYEQYF 13 TRBJ2-7 TRBV6-5 - -
TGTGCCAGCACCCTTAGCGGGAGGGAGACAGATACGCAGTATTTT CASTLSGRETDTQYF 15 TRBJ2-3 TRBV6-5 TRBD2 few
TGCGCCAGCAGCCTCGGACAGGGGGCCAGCAGAGAGACCCAGTACTTC CASSLGQGASRETQYF 16 TRBJ2-5 TRBV5-1 TRBD1 -
TGCGCCACCTCTTCCAGGGTGAACGGGGCCAACGTCCTGACTTTC CATSSRVNGANVLTF 15 TRBJ2-6 TRBV5-1 - -
TGTGCCAGTAGTGATAGCGGGAGTTACCCCTACGAGCAGTACTTC CASSDSGSYPYEQYF 15 TRBJ2-7 TRBV19 TRBD2 -
TGTGCCAGCAGCGCCGGACAGGGGGCGTTGTACGAGCAGTACTTC CASSAGQGALYEQYF 15 TRBJ2-7 TRBV7-9 TRBD1 -
TGTGCCTGTTCGAGCGGGGTCACAGATACGCAGTATTTT CACSSGVTDTQYF 13 TRBJ2-3 TRBV30 TRBD2 -
TGTGCCTGGAGCGAAAACTACGAGCAGTACTTC CAWSENYEQYF 11 TRBJ2-7 TRBV30 - -
TGTGCCAGCAGCCACATACGGCTAGCGGGAAACAATGAGCAGTTCTTC CASSHIRLAGNNEQFF 16 TRBJ2-1 TRBV7-9 TRBD2 -